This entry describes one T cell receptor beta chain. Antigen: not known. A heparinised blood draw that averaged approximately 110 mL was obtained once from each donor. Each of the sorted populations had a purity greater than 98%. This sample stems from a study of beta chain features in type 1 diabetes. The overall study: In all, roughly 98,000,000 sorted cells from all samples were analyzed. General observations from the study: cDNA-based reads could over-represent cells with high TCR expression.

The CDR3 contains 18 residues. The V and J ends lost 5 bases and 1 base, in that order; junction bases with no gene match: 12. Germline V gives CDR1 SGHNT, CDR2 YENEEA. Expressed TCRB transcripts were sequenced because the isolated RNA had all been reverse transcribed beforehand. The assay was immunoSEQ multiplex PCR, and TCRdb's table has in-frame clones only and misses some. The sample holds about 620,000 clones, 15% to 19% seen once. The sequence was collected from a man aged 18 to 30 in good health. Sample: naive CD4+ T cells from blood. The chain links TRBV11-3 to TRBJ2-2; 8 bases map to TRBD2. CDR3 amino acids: CASSPTPGGAWNTGELFF. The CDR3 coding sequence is TGTGCCAGCAGCCCCACTCCCGGGGGGGCTTGGAACACCGGGGAGCTGTTTTTT.